This TCR beta chain was obtained from a study of cytomegalovirus exposure and HLA in healthy donors. PCR used 60 Vbeta primers and 13 Jbeta primers. Data came from immunoSEQ multiplex PCR; TCRdb stores just in-frame clones and leaves some out. The sample holds around 200,000 clones, approximately 79% seen once. Unmatched junction bases numbered 3, after V lost 2 bases and J lost 3 bases. Germline V gene data show CDR1 as LNHNV and CDR2 as YYDKDF (reference sequence). This CDR3 has 14 amino acids. This clonotype originated in a man over 45 in good health and CMV-seronegative. The V and J genes are TRBV15 and TRBJ2-5; 7 nucleotides line up with TRBD1. The sample taken for sequencing was PBMCs. CDR3 region: CATSRPGTEETQYF. For the CDR3, the DNA is TGTGCCACCAGCAGACCTGGGACAGAAGAGACCCAGTACTTC.